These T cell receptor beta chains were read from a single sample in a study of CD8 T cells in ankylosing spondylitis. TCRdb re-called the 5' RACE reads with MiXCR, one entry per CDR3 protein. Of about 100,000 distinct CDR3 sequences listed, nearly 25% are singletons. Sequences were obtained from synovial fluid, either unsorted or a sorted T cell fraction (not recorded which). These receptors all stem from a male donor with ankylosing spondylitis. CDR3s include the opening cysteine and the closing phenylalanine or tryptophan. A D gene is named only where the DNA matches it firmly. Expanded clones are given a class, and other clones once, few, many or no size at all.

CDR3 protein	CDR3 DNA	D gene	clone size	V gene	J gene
CASSVQQPQHF	TGTGCCAGCAGTGTACAACAGCCCCAGCATTTT	-	-	TRBV6-1	TRBJ1-5
CATSGSGVRNEQFF	TGTGCCACCAGTGGTTCCGGGGTAAGGAATGAGCAGTTCTTC	-	-	TRBV24-1	TRBJ2-1
CASSVATSDTQYF	TGTGCCAGCAGCGTCGCGACATCAGATACGCAGTATTTT	-	-	TRBV9	TRBJ2-3
CSSEWTGQAFF	TGCAGCTCCGAGTGGACAGGGCAGGCTTTCTTT	TRBD1	-	TRBV29-1	TRBJ1-1
CSAQYGTTAFF	TGCAGCGCCCAGTACGGGACCACGGCGTTCTTC	-	few	TRBV29-1	TRBJ2-1
CASSFGLAGGETQYF	TGTGCCAGCAGCTTCGGACTAGCGGGAGGGGAGACCCAGTACTTC	TRBD2	many	TRBV5-6	TRBJ2-5
CASRPAVDQPQHF	TGCGCCAGCAGACCAGCCGTGGATCAGCCCCAGCATTTT	-	few	TRBV10-2	TRBJ1-5
CASREQGSGTEAFF	TGCGCCAGCAGAGAACAGGGCTCGGGCACTGAAGCTTTCTTT	-	-	TRBV5-1	TRBJ1-1
CASSQETSGSDTQYF	TGTGCCAGCAGCCAAGAGACTAGCGGGTCAGATACGCAGTATTTT	TRBD2	many	TRBV4-2	TRBJ2-3
CSAERGYNEQFF	TGCAGTGCGGAACGCGGGTACAATGAGCAGTTCTTC	-	-	TRBV20-1	TRBJ2-1
CASSLFAFENEQFF	TGTGCCAGCAGCTTATTTGCCTTTGAAAATGAGCAGTTCTTC	-	many	TRBV11-2	TRBJ2-1
CASSRLAGGHYNEQFF	TGTGCCAGCAGCCGACTAGCGGGAGGGCACTACAATGAGCAGTTCTTC	TRBD2	many	TRBV2	TRBJ2-1
CASSRLRRSGLAGHNEQFF	TGTGCCAGCAGCCGATTAAGGCGGTCGGGTCTAGCGGGCCACAATGAGCAGTTCTTC	TRBD2	many	TRBV28	TRBJ2-1
CSARAASGAKAEAFF	TGCAGTGCTAGAGCCGCTTCGGGGGCTAAAGCTGAAGCTTTCTTT	-	-	TRBV20-1	TRBJ1-1
CASSQQGGNQPQHF	TGTGCCAGCAGCCAACAGGGTGGGAATCAGCCCCAGCATTTT	-	few	TRBV6-2/TRBV6-3	TRBJ1-5
CASSDRGRGGSDTQYF	TGTGCCAGCAGTGACCGTGGGCGGGGGGGGTCAGATACGCAGTATTTT	TRBD2	-	TRBV6-1	TRBJ2-3
CSVLGASYEQYF	TGCAGCGTGTTAGGGGCATCCTACGAGCAGTACTTC	-	-	TRBV29-1	TRBJ2-7
CASSIDGGQPQHF	TGTGCCAGTAGTATTGACGGCGGTCAGCCCCAGCATTTT	-	few	TRBV19	TRBJ1-5
CASPEAGGGRAEWETQYF	TGTGCCAGCCCCGAGGCTGGTGGCGGGAGGGCCGAATGGGAGACCCAGTACTTC	TRBD2	few	TRBV2	TRBJ2-5
CAISDSGKETQYF	TGTGCCATCAGTGATAGCGGGAAAGAGACCCAGTACTTC	TRBD2	-	TRBV10-3	TRBJ2-5
CATSDLLTGQSSYNEQFF	TGTGCCACCAGTGATTTACTCACGGGACAGAGCTCCTACAATGAGCAGTTCTTC	TRBD1	few	TRBV24-1	TRBJ2-1
CASSLREFSYNEQFF	TGTGCCAGCAGTTTACGGGAGTTCTCCTACAATGAGCAGTTCTTC	-	few	TRBV27	TRBJ2-1
CASTSYNEQFF	TGTGCCAGCACATCCTACAATGAGCAGTTCTTC	-	few	TRBV25-1	TRBJ2-1
CASSLKGANVLTF	TGCGCCAGCAGCTTAAAGGGGGCCAACGTCCTGACTTTC	-	few	TRBV5-1	TRBJ2-6
CSVGPGTAFF	TGCAGCGTTGGGCCAGGGACGGCTTTCTTT	-	few	TRBV29-1	TRBJ1-1
CASSLADRGAGELFF	TGTGCCAGCAGCTTAGCGGACAGGGGAGCCGGGGAGCTGTTTTTT	TRBD1	-	TRBV7-9	TRBJ2-2
CASSLGGGIIYNEQFF	TGCGCCAGCAGCCTCGGCGGCGGGATTATCTACAATGAGCAGTTCTTC	-	-	TRBV5-1	TRBJ2-1
CASSLVGGEGETQYF	TGCGCCAGCAGCTTGGTCGGTGGAGAGGGAGAGACCCAGTACTTC	-	-	TRBV5-1	TRBJ2-5
CASSKTSAVTGELFF	TGTGCCAGCAGCAAGACTAGCGCTGTGACCGGGGAGCTGTTTTTT	TRBD2	-	TRBV12-3/TRBV12-4	TRBJ2-2
CSARDRVSYEQYF	TGCAGTGCTAGGGACAGGGTGTCCTACGAGCAGTACTTC	TRBD1	-	TRBV20-1	TRBJ2-7
CASSSWDQETQYF	TGTGCCAGCAGTAGCTGGGACCAAGAGACCCAGTACTTC	-	many	TRBV27	TRBJ2-5
CASSPSIRTSGAKETQYF	TGTGCCAGCAGCCCCAGTATTAGGACTAGCGGGGCCAAAGAGACCCAGTACTTC	TRBD2	-	TRBV11-1	TRBJ2-5
CASSEADLGPQHF	TGTGCCAGCAGTGAAGCGGACCTAGGGCCCCAGCATTTT	-	many	TRBV2	TRBJ1-5
CASSQVGGGTGNTIYF	TGTGCCAGCAGCCAAGTCGGGGGGGGCACTGGAAACACCATATATTTT	-	-	TRBV3-1	TRBJ1-3
CASSFSATMNTEAFF	TGTGCCAGCAGTTTCTCGGCGACCATGAACACTGAAGCTTTCTTT	-	-	TRBV12-3/TRBV12-4	TRBJ1-1
CASMGAEVVSEAFF	TGTGCCAGCATGGGGGCGGAGGTCGTGTCTGAAGCTTTCTTT	-	few	TRBV6-2/TRBV6-3	TRBJ1-1
CASLLDRVNSPLHF	TGTGCCAGCCTCTTGGACAGGGTTAATTCACCCCTCCACTTT	TRBD1	-	TRBV2	TRBJ1-6
CASTKESGAEQFF	TGTGCCAGCACCAAGGAAAGTGGGGCTGAGCAGTTCTTC	-	-	TRBV7-9	TRBJ2-1
CSLQTPGQGHEQFF	TGCAGCCTCCAAACTCCGGGACAGGGCCATGAGCAGTTCTTC	TRBD1	-	TRBV29-1	TRBJ2-1
CASSRQSQDTQYF	TGCGCCAGCAGTCGGCAGTCTCAAGATACGCAGTATTTT	-	many	TRBV4-1	TRBJ2-3
CATSSIYRGNTEAFF	TGTGCCACCAGCAGTATTTACAGGGGGAACACTGAAGCTTTCTTT	TRBD1	-	TRBV15	TRBJ1-1
CATSDRGPPRNEQFF	TGTGCCACCAGTGATCGAGGACCCCCAAGGAATGAGCAGTTCTTC	-	many	TRBV24-1	TRBJ2-1
CASSLSIAKNIQYF	TGTGCCAGCAGCTTATCCATAGCCAAAAACATTCAGTACTTC	-	-	TRBV13	TRBJ2-4
CASSPPGRGEKLFF	TGTGCCAGCTCACCCCCGGGACGCGGGGAAAAACTGTTTTTT	-	-	TRBV18	TRBJ1-4